Listed below are T cell receptor beta chains from one sample, sequenced in a study of OX40 agonist ivuxolimab in advanced cancers. Repertoires were generated with immunoSEQ multiplex PCR, while TCRdb's copy carries only in-frame clones and drops some. The data contain under 140,000 clones, roughly 89% of them singletons. The sample consisted of CD4+ or CD8+ T cells sorted from blood, taken in a trial of the OX40 agonist ivuxolimab. These receptor sequences come from an adult with an advanced solid tumor such as melanoma, head and neck, liver or kidney cancer. Each CDR3 is given with its conserved first and last residue. The D gene is left open where the match is weak. Only some rows state a clone size, as once, few, many or a class for expanded clones.

j_call d_call v_call clone_size cdr3_aa cdr3_nt
TRBJ2-7 NA TRBV4-1 NA CASSQVGRGQYEQYF TGCGCCAGCAGCCAAGTGGGGAGGGGACAATACGAGCAGTACTTC
TRBJ2-5 NA TRBV28 few CASSQGRETQYF TGTGCCAGCAGTCAGGGCCGAGAGACCCAGTACTTC
TRBJ1-2 NA TRBV7-9 NA CASSFNRRPYGYTF TGTGCCAGCAGCTTTAACAGACGTCCCTATGGCTACACCTTC
TRBJ1-2 TRBD1 TRBV6-1 NA CASSEFRRQGHRGFGYTF TGTGCCAGCAGTGAATTTCGGAGACAGGGGCATAGGGGTTTTGGCTACACCTTC
TRBJ2-3 TRBD2 TRBV4-3 NA CASSPGGGADTQYF TGCGCCAGCAGCCCCGGCGGGGGGGCAGATACGCAGTATTTT
TRBJ2-1 TRBD2 TRBV7-2 NA CASRRGLAGYNEQFF TGTGCCAGCAGAAGGGGACTAGCGGGTTACAATGAGCAGTTCTTC
TRBJ1-2 TRBD1 TRBV19 NA CATTGTVNSYGYTF TGTGCCACCACCGGGACAGTGAATAGCTATGGCTACACCTTC
TRBJ1-6 NA TRBV12-5 NA CASGLDHSYNSPLHF TGTGCTAGTGGTTTGGACCACTCCTATAATTCACCCCTCCACTTT
TRBJ2-7 TRBD1 TRBV11-1 NA CASSPQTGASYEQYF TGTGCCAGCAGCCCCCAGACAGGGGCCTCCTACGAGCAGTACTTC
TRBJ1-5 NA TRBV15 NA CATSREKAGAKNQPQHF TGTGCCACCAGCAGAGAAAAGGCTGGTGCTAAAAATCAGCCCCAGCATTTT
TRBJ2-2 NA TRBV19 once CASSISPNTGELFF TGTGCCAGTAGTATCAGTCCTAACACCGGGGAGCTGTTTTTT
TRBJ2-5 NA TRBV25-1 NA CASRGGPGETQYF TGTGCCAGCAGGGGGGGCCCCGGAGAGACCCAGTACTTC
TRBJ1-2 NA TRBV28 NA CASSLSMSGYTF TGTGCCAGCAGTTTATCCATGTCTGGCTACACCTTC
TRBJ1-6 NA TRBV10-2 NA CASSEVGSNSPLHF TGCGCCAGCAGTGAGGTGGGATCTAATTCACCCCTCCACTTT
TRBJ1-2 NA TRBV21-1 NA CASSEDGANYGYTF TGTGCCAGCAGCGAGGACGGTGCTAACTATGGCTACACCTTC
TRBJ2-7 NA TRBV5-1 NA CASSVLDSSYEQYF TGCGCCAGCAGCGTGCTGGACAGTTCCTACGAGCAGTACTTC
TRBJ1-1 NA TRBV2 NA CASSEDRALEAFF TGTGCCAGCAGTGAAGACAGGGCGCTTGAAGCTTTCTTT
TRBJ1-1 TRBD1 TRBV28 NA CASSSPGQGIHTEAFF TGTGCCAGCAGTAGTCCGGGACAGGGGATTCACACTGAAGCTTTCTTT
TRBJ2-4 NA TRBV5-6 NA CASRRGWRNIQYF TGTGCCAGCAGGCGGGGTTGGAGAAACATTCAGTACTTC
TRBJ1-4 TRBD1 TRBV19 NA CASSRGTATNEKLFF TGTGCCAGTAGTAGAGGGACAGCAACTAATGAAAAACTGTTTTTT
TRBJ2-2 TRBD2 TRBV5-4 NA CASSSGLAGGTGELFF TGTGCCAGCAGCTCTGGACTAGCGGGGGGAACCGGGGAGCTGTTTTTT
TRBJ2-4 TRBD2 TRBV5-6 NA CASSRGLAVAKNIQYF TGTGCCAGCAGCAGGGGACTAGCGGTAGCCAAAAACATTCAGTACTTC
TRBJ1-1 TRBD1 TRBV7-8 NA CASSPRQGFNTEAFF TGTGCCAGCAGCCCTAGACAGGGGTTTAACACTGAAGCTTTCTTT
TRBJ2-2 TRBD1 TRBV19 NA CASSPRKPGQGGTGELFF TGTGCCAGTAGCCCCAGAAAACCGGGACAGGGGGGGACCGGGGAGCTGTTTTTT
TRBJ1-3 NA TRBV27 NA CASSSSRRPGNTIYF TGTGCCAGCAGTTCCTCGAGGAGGCCTGGAAACACCATATATTTT
TRBJ1-6 NA TRBV28 once CASSLPGPRIRSYNSPLHF TGTGCCAGCAGTTTACCCGGACCTCGAATCCGCTCCTATAATTCACCCCTCCACTTT
TRBJ1-1 NA TRBV5-4 NA CVESGPHNGGTEAFF TGTGTCGAGAGCGGACCCCATAATGGGGGCACTGAAGCTTTCTTT
TRBJ1-5 NA TRBV19 once CASSNRDRQPQHF TGTGCCAGTAGTAACAGGGATCGTCAGCCCCAGCATTTT
TRBJ1-1 NA TRBV30 NA CAWNLVLNTEAFF TGTGCCTGGAACCTGGTTTTGAACACTGAAGCTTTCTTT
TRBJ1-4 NA TRBV28 NA CASRQVGATNEKLFF TGTGCCAGCAGACAAGTTGGAGCAACTAATGAAAAACTGTTTTTT
TRBJ1-1 NA TRBV18 NA CASSPAKAHNTEAFF TGTGCCAGCTCACCAGCCAAGGCTCACAACACTGAAGCTTTCTTT
TRBJ1-1 NA TRBV30 few CAWSRGEDLNTEAFF TGTGCCTGGAGCCGGGGGGAAGATTTGAACACTGAAGCTTTCTTT
TRBJ2-3 NA TRBV1 NA CTSSPPREGTDTQYF TGCACCAGCAGCCCACCGCGGGAGGGTACAGATACGCAGTATTTT
TRBJ1-1 NA TRBV19 NA CASSLEGLKNTEAFF TGTGCCAGTAGCCTCGAGGGCCTTAAGAACACTGAAGCTTTCTTT
TRBJ2-3 NA TRBV6-1 NA CASSKVTAPSVDTDTQYF TGTGCCAGCAGTAAAGTGACAGCGCCTAGCGTGGACACAGATACGCAGTATTTT
TRBJ1-2 NA TRBV14 once CASSQDMSDLGSYGYTF TGTGCCAGCAGCCAAGATATGTCGGACCTGGGTAGCTATGGCTACACCTTC
TRBJ1-2 NA TRBV7-2 NA CASSYARLYGYTF TGTGCCAGCAGCTATGCGAGGCTCTATGGCTACACCTTC
TRBJ2-7 TRBD1 TRBV9 NA CASSFRTGETYEQYF TGTGCCAGCAGCTTTCGGACAGGAGAAACCTACGAGCAGTACTTC
TRBJ2-1 NA TRBV5-1 NA CASSRRAGGSYNEQFF TGCGCCAGCAGCCGGAGGGCAGGGGGCTCCTACAATGAGCAGTTCTTC
TRBJ2-3 NA TRBV2 NA CASHGTANTDTQYF TGTGCCAGCCATGGGACGGCCAACACAGATACGCAGTATTTT
TRBJ1-1 NA TRBV19 NA CASTLDSQNTEAFF TGTGCCAGTACCCTGGACAGCCAGAACACTGAAGCTTTCTTT